These 30 T cell receptor beta chains originate from one sample sequenced in a study of a mutant IDH1 vaccine in newly diagnosed glioma. Their target antigens are unknown. Time point described: week 35, safety follow-up. In every dose of vaccine, 300 ug of mutant IDH1 20-mer peptide was given alongside topical imiquimod. Sequenced by immunoSEQ multiplex PCR; TCRdb stores in-frame clones only, minus some. The sample lists 43,000 or so clones, 85% to 95% occurring once. The sample in question was PBMCs, obtained from a glioma patient whose treatment included an IDH1 peptide vaccine. The receptors come from a man aged 45 to 65 with glioma.

The V and J genes are TRBV5-1 and TRBJ2-6; TRBD1 is a possible D gene (5 bases). Germline V gene sequence: CDR1 SGHRS, CDR2 YFSETQ. Trimming stripped 0 bases from V and 2 bases from J, with 9 bases between. The CDR3 length is 16 residues. The CDR3 DNA is TGCGCCAGCAGCTTGGTAGGCAGGGCTGGGGCCAACGTCCTGACTTTC. Translating gives CASSLVGRAGANVLTF.

This clone was counted a few times. One junction end does not reproduce the germline sequence, and a read error may be involved. The J gene is TRBJ2-2, the V gene TRBV7-7, with 7 positions matching TRBD2. From germline, CDR1 is SSHAT and CDR2 FNYEAQ (reference sequence). The CDR3 runs to 15 residues. CDR3 in amino acids: CASRAGTMNTGELFF. Written as DNA, the CDR3 is TGTGCTAGCAGGGCCGGGACTATGAACACCGGGGAGCTGTTTTTT.

This chain uses TRBV29-1 with TRBJ2-3, with 7 bases lining up with TRBD1. This CDR3 comprises 16 residues. The germline V gene has CDR1 SQVTM and CDR2 ANQGSEA. With 7 bases clipped from V and 0 bases from J, the junction kept 13 bases outside the gene matches. CDR3 in DNA: TGCAGCGCCGTTCCCCTACGGGGACAGAGCACAGATACGCAGTATTTT. Its translation is CSAVPLRGQSTDTQYF.

The genes are TRBV10-1 and TRBJ2-1, with 8 bases fitting TRBD2. Germline V gene lookup returns CDR1 WNHNN and CDR2 SYGVQD (reference sequence). The V segment lost 6 bases and the J segment 6 bases; nucleotides outside the gene matches: 7. This CDR3 is 14 amino acids long. The CDR3 DNA reads as TGCGCCAGCAGCCGGACTAGCCAGGGCAATGAGCAGTTCTTC. Protein sequence: CASSRTSQGNEQFF.

The chain has TRBV6-1 and TRBJ2-7, with 9 bases that match TRBD1. Trimming removed 2 bases from V and 6 bases from J; junction bases left unmatched: 8. This CDR3 contains 15 residues. Germline assignment: CDR1 MNHNS and CDR2 SASEGT. The CDR3 DNA reads TGTGCCAGCAGTGAAAACGGACAGGGGACCTCCGAGCAGTACTTC. Its protein is CASSENGQGTSEQYF.

The gene calls are TRBV5-1 and TRBJ2-3; D is unclear. The CDR3 sequence is 14 residues long. V dropped 4 bases and J dropped 0 bases, with 9 bases sitting between them. CDR1 and CDR2 (germline): SGHRS, YFSETQ. The CDR3 sequence: CASSVDRSTDTQYF. CDR3 nucleotides: TGCGCCAGCAGCGTCGACCGTAGCACAGATACGCAGTATTTT.

This chain joins TRBV19 and TRBJ1-5; 7 nucleotides agree with TRBD1. The J segment lost 0 bases and the V segment lost 7 bases, leaving 6 bases of the junction unmatched. The CDR3 totals 15 residues. Germline-derived CDR1 and CDR2 are LNHDA and SQIVND (reference sequence). CDR3 region: CASTPGGYSNQPQHF. As DNA, the CDR3 is TGTGCCAGTACCCCAGGGGGATATAGCAATCAGCCCCAGCATTTT.

The gene calls are TRBV5-4 and TRBJ2-7; 9 bases line up with TRBD1. The CDR3 sequence is 16 residues long. Germline CDR1 and CDR2: SGHNT and YYREEE (reference sequence). V gave up 4 bases and J gave up 7 bases; unmatched junction bases: 15. The CDR3 DNA reads TGTGCCAGCAGCCCGTCCGGGACAGGGCCCCTCGAAGAGCAGTACTTC. Protein product: CASSPSGTGPLEEQYF. Full variable domain (remainder filled in from reference TRBV5-4 and TRBJ2-7): ETGVTQSPTHLIKTRGQQVTLRCSSQSGHNTVSWYQQALGQGPQFIFQYYREEENGRGNFPPRFSGLQFPNYSSELNVNALELDDSALYLCASSPSGTGPLEEQYFGPGTRLTVT.

The chain carries TRBV15 and TRBJ2-2; TRBD1 agrees at 7 bases. CDR1 is LNHNV, CDR2 YYDKDF, per germline (reference sequence). The CDR3 spans 15 residues. V shed 7 bases, J shed 8 bases, and the junction held 13 bases outside the gene matches. The chain's CDR3 is CATTARKTGLGELFF. The CDR3 DNA follows: TGTGCCACCACGGCCAGAAAGACAGGGCTGGGGGAGCTGTTTTTT.

This chain links TRBV5-4 with TRBJ2-5, with TRBD2 matching 13 bases. The J call is doubtful: the DNA matches TRBJ2-7 better. The length of the CDR3 is 15 residues. Germline V gene data show CDR1 as SGHNT and CDR2 as YYREEE (reference sequence). Here the CDR3 reads CASRLAGGPSYEQYF. DNA for the CDR3: TGTGCCAGCAGACTAGCGGGGGGGCCCTCCTACGAGCAGTACTTC.

The chain couples TRBV29-1 to TRBJ2-1, with 10 bases that match TRBD2. Unmatched junction bases numbered 10, after V lost 6 bases and J lost 2 bases. The CDR3 sequence is 16 residues long. The germline V gene has CDR1 SQVTM and CDR2 ANQGSEA. As DNA, the CDR3 is TGCAGCGTCCAAGGGGATAGCGGGAGGACCTACAATGAGCAGTTCTTC. Protein sequence: CSVQGDSGRTYNEQFF.

The V gene is TRBV19, the J gene TRBJ2-4, with D perhaps given as TRBD1 or TRBD2 (5 bases each). The ends were cut back, 1 base at V and 3 bases at J, with 10 bases in the middle. The germline V gene encodes CDR1 LNHDA and CDR2 SQIVND (reference sequence). The CDR3 sequence is 15 residues long. CDR3 region: CASSIGGISKNIQYF. The DNA of the CDR3 is TGTGCCAGTAGTATAGGGGGGATAAGCAAAAACATTCAGTACTTC.

V and J are TRBV6-5 and TRBJ1-2; D perhaps matches TRBD1 (6 bases). The CDR3 has 15 amino acids. Germline V gives CDR1 MNHEY, CDR2 SVGAGI. V dropped 6 bases and J dropped 5 bases, with 19 bases sitting between them. CDR3 loop: CASRPSLLQGYGYTF. CDR3 nucleotides: TGTGCCAGCAGGCCTTCCCTCTTACAGGGATATGGCTACACCTTC.

The J gene is TRBJ1-6, the V gene TRBV5-1; D unclear. The length of the CDR3 is 14 residues. V gave up 0 bases and J gave up 8 bases, with 9 bases separating them. Per the germline V gene, CDR1 is SGHRS and CDR2 is YFSETQ. The CDR3 protein is CASSLGGKDSPLHF. CDR3 sequence (DNA): TGCGCCAGCAGCTTGGGGGGAAAGGATTCACCCCTCCACTTT.

J is TRBJ1-2 and V is TRBV7-9; D is ambiguous. This CDR3 is built from 13 residues. The V gene's germline CDR1 is SEHNR and CDR2 FQNEAQ (reference sequence). The CDR3 region has the DNA TGTGTTGGGGTAGGGCCTGACTCTTATGGCTACACCTTC. Protein product: CVGVGPDSYGYTF.

The chain has TRBV29-1 and TRBJ1-2; D gene ambiguous. Trimming cost V 3 bases and J 2 bases, with 16 bases left between them. The CDR3 spans 15 residues. Germline assignment: CDR1 SQVTM and CDR2 ANQGSEA. Written as DNA, the CDR3 is TGCAGCGTTGAGTCGGCAGATCCCCTAAACTATGGCTACACCTTC. This encodes CSVESADPLNYGYTF.

Written as DNA, the CDR3 is TGTGCCAGTACCACTAGTGAGTACAATGAGCAGTTCTTC. Translating gives CASTTSEYNEQFF. The rearrangement joins TRBV19 to TRBJ2-1, with D tentatively TRBD2 (5 bases). Trimming removed 7 bases from V and 4 bases from J, with 11 bases in between. The CDR3 covers 13 residues. Germline values: CDR1 LNHDA, CDR2 SQIVND (reference sequence). The complete variable domain, with remaining parts taken from reference TRBV19 and TRBJ2-1, reads DGGITQSPKYLFRKEGQNVTLSCEQNLNHDAMYWYRQDPGQGLRLIYYSQIVNDFQKGDIAEGYSVSREKKESFPLTVTSAQKNPTAFYLCASTTSEYNEQFFGPGTRLTVL.

The rearrangement joins TRBV7-2 to TRBJ2-3; 7 nucleotides align to TRBD2. Germline lookup yields CDR1 SGHTA and CDR2 FQGNSA. V shed 5 bases, J shed 4 bases, and the junction held 3 bases outside the gene matches. This CDR3 has 13 residues. CDR3 in DNA: TGTGCCAGCAGCGAACTAGCGCCAGATACGCAGTATTTT. Its translation: CASSELAPDTQYF.

The chain combines TRBV18 with TRBJ2-2, with a tentative D call TRBD2 (5 bases). Germline V lookup: CDR1 KGHSH, CDR2 LQKENI. This CDR3 has 17 amino acids. The V end was cut by 3 bases, the J end by 7 bases, with 21 bases between. In nucleotides, the CDR3 is TGTGCCAGCTCACCTACCCGGACCCTCGAGGGTATCGGGGAGCTGTTTTTT. It specifies CASSPTRTLEGIGELFF.

Here the CDR3 DNA reads TGTGCCAGCAGCCCCCCGGGTTTCTATGGCTACACCTTC. It yields the protein CASSPPGFYGYTF. The V call is TRBV9, the J call TRBJ1-2, with D unresolved. CDR1 and CDR2 from the germline V gene are SGDLS and YYNGEE. There are 13 residues in the CDR3. Trimming stripped 4 bases from V and 4 bases from J, with 11 bases between.

The chain combines TRBV10-3 with TRBJ1-4; the D gene is possibly TRBD1 (5 bases). The CDR3 totals 15 residues. Germline V gene sequence: CDR1 ENHRY, CDR2 SYGVKD. V was trimmed by 2 bases and J by 3 bases, leaving 10 bases between them. This CDR3 is CAISERGPPNEKLFF. The CDR3 coding sequence is TGTGCCATCAGTGAGAGGGGACCCCCTAATGAAAAACTGTTTTTT.

V is TRBV30 and J is TRBJ2-7; a weak D match, TRBD1 (5 bases). Per the germline V gene, CDR1 is GTSNPN and CDR2 is SVGIG (reference sequence). Trimming cost V 5 bases and J 2 bases, with 7 bases left between them. This CDR3 contains 11 residues. The CDR3 spells CAWGAPYEQYF. The CDR3 DNA sequence: TGTGCCTGGGGGGCTCCCTACGAGCAGTACTTC.

This sequence joins TRBV7-2 and TRBJ1-1, with 12 bases matching TRBD1. The junction had 10 bases not matched to a gene; V was cut back by 1 base and J by 10 bases. CDR3 length equals 16 residues. Per the germline V gene, CDR1 is SGHTA and CDR2 is FQGNSA. CDR3 nucleotide sequence: TGTGCCAGCAGCTTAGGCCCGGGACAGGGGGCAAACAGAGCTTTCTTT. Its translation is CASSLGPGQGANRAFF.

The J gene is TRBJ2-7, the V gene TRBV29-1; 7 nucleotides align to TRBD1. Germline CDR1 SQVTM, CDR2 ANQGSEA. CDR3 size: 13 residues. J gave up 5 bases and V 7 bases, and 11 bases lay outside the gene matches. The CDR3 is CSASRNQGDEQYF. The CDR3 nucleotides are TGCAGCGCCAGCCGGAATCAGGGGGACGAGCAGTACTTC.

The gene calls are TRBV11-1 and TRBJ1-1; D remains unclear. Trimming cost V 4 bases and J 4 bases, with 13 bases left between them. Looked up from germline, CDR1 is SGHAT and CDR2 is FQDESV (reference sequence). This CDR3 has 14 residues. The CDR3 is CASSSRVRGTEAFF. CDR3 DNA: TGTGCCAGCAGCTCTCGCGTTCGGGGCACTGAAGCTTTCTTT.

The chain has TRBV4-3 and TRBJ2-1; 8 bases are a match to TRBD2. Germline CDR1 is LGHNA and CDR2 is YSLEER. With V trimmed by 4 bases and J by 4 bases, 9 bases remained unmatched. This CDR3 is built from 16 residues. Here the CDR3 reads CASSPLLAGPYNEQFF. The CDR3 region has the DNA TGCGCCAGCAGCCCTCTGCTAGCGGGCCCTTACAATGAGCAGTTCTTC.

This sequence joins TRBV27 and TRBJ1-1, with D tentatively TRBD1 (6 bases). CDR3 size: 13 residues. V lost 5 bases and J 1 base, leaving 8 bases between the germline ends. Germline V gene data show CDR1 as MNHEY and CDR2 as SMNVEV (reference sequence). The CDR3 bases are TGTGCCAGCAGTGGACAGAGGAACACTGAAGCTTTCTTT. This encodes CASSGQRNTEAFF.

This chain joins TRBV18 and TRBJ2-2; D assignment may be TRBD1 or TRBD2 (5 bases each). V was cut by 2 bases and J by 6 bases, with 7 bases left in between. Germline V CDR1 and CDR2: KGHSH, LQKENI. The CDR3 totals 13 residues. CDR3 DNA: TGTGCCAGCTCACCAGGGGGAGCCGGGGAGCTGTTTTTT. Amino acid sequence: CASSPGGAGELFF.

The chain couples TRBV4-1 to TRBJ1-5, with 9 bases identical to TRBD1. The length of the CDR3 is 18 residues. Germline CDR1 and CDR2: MGHRA and YSYEKL. V trimming: 3 bases; J trimming: 11 bases; junction bases outside the gene matches: 20. CDR3 region: CASSHSFFTGTGRRAQHF. The CDR3 DNA is TGCGCCAGCAGCCACAGTTTCTTTACCGGGACAGGGAGAAGGGCCCAGCATTTT.

There are a few counts of this clone. V gene TRBV7-9 combines with J gene TRBJ1-2; perhaps TRBD1 as D (5 bases). Trimming removed 1 base at V and 8 bases at J, with 14 bases between. CDR3 size: 14 residues. CDR1 is SEHNR, CDR2 FQNEAQ, per germline (reference sequence). The CDR3 here is CASSLGRGMRGYTF. The CDR3 bases are TGTGCCAGCAGCTTAGGTCGGGGGATGCGGGGCTACACCTTC.